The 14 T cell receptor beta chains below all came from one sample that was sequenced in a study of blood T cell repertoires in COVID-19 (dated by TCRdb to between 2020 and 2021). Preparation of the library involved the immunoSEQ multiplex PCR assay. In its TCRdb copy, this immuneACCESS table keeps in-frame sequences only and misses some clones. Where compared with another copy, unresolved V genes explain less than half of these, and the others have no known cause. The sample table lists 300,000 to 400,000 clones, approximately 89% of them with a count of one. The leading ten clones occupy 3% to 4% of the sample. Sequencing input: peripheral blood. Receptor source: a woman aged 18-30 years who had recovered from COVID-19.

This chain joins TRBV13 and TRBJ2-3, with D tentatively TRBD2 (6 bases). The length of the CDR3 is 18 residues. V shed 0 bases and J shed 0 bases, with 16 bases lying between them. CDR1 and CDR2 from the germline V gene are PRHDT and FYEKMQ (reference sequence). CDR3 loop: CASSLGLAGSASTDTQYF. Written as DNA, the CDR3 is TGTGCCAGCAGCTTAGGATTGGCGGGATCGGCTAGCACAGATACGCAGTATTTT.

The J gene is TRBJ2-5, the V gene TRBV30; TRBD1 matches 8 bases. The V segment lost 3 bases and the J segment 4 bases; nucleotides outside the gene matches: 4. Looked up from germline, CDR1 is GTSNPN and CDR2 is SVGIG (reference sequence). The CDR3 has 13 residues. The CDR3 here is CAWRPQGGETQYF. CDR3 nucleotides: TGTGCCTGGAGGCCACAGGGGGGAGAGACCCAGTACTTC. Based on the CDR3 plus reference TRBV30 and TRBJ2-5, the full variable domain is SQTIHQWPATLVQPVGSPLSLECTVEGTSNPNLYWYRQAAGRGLQLLFYSVGIGQISSEVPQNLSASRPQDRQFILSSKKLLLSDSGFYLCAWRPQGGETQYFGPGTRLLVL.

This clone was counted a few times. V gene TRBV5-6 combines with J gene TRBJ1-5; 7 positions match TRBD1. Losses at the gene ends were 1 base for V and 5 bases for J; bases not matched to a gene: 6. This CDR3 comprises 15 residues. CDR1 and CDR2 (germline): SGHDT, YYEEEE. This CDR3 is CASSLRDRDDQPQHF. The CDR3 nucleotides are TGTGCCAGCAGCTTGCGCGACAGGGATGATCAGCCCCAGCATTTT.

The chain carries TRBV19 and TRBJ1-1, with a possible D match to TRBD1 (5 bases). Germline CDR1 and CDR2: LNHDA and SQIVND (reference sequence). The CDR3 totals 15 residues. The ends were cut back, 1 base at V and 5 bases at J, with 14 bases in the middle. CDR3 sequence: CASSIVRGPGTEAFF. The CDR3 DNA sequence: TGTGCCAGTAGTATAGTAAGGGGCCCTGGGACTGAAGCTTTCTTT.

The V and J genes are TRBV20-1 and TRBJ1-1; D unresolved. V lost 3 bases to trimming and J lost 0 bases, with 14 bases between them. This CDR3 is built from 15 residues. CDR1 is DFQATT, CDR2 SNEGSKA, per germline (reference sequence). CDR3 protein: CSASSSSYMNTEAFF. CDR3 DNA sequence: TGCAGTGCTAGTTCTTCCAGTTATATGAACACTGAAGCTTTCTTT.

CDR3 DNA: TGTGCCAGCAGCTTGGTGTCCGTCGGGGCAACTAATGAAAAACTGTTTTTT. This encodes CASSLVSVGATNEKLFF. V usage is TRBV5-5 and J usage is TRBJ1-4; no clear D. Germline loops: CDR1 SGHKS, CDR2 YYEKEE (reference sequence). With 0 bases removed from V and 0 bases from J, the gap between germline ends came to 12 bases. The CDR3 is 17 residues long.

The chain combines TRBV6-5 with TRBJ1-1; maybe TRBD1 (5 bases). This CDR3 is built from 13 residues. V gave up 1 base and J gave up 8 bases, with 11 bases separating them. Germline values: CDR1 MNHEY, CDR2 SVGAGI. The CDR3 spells CASSYYQGREAFF. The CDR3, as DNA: TGTGCCAGCAGTTACTATCAGGGAAGAGAAGCTTTCTTT.

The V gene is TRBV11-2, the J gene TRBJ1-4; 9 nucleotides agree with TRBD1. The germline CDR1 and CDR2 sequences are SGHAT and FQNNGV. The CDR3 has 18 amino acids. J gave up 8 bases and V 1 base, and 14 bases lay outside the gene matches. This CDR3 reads CASSLGGGQGGRYEKLFF. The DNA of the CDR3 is TGTGCCAGCAGCTTAGGCGGGGGACAGGGAGGTAGATACGAAAAACTGTTTTTT.

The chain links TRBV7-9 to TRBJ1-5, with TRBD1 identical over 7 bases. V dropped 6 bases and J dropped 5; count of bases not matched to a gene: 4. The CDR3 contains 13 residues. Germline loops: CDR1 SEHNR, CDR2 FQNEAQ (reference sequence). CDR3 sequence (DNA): TGTGCCAGCAGTAAAACAGGGGATCAGCCCCAGCATTTT. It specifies CASSKTGDQPQHF.

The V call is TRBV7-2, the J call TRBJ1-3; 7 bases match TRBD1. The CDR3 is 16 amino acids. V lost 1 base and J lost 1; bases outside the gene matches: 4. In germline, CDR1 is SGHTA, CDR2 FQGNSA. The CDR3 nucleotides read TGTGCCAGCAGCTTAGGGGGCAGGGGGTCTGGAAACACCATATATTTT. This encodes CASSLGGRGSGNTIYF.

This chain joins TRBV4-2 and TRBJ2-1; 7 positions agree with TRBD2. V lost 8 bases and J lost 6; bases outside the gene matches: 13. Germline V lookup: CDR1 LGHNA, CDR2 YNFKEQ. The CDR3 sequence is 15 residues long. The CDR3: CASGNDGLVGNEQFF. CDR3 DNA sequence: TGTGCCAGCGGGAACGACGGACTAGTCGGCAATGAGCAGTTCTTC.

The CDR3 nucleotides read TGTGCCAGCAGCGCAGGACATACCTACGAGCAGTACGTC. This encodes CASSAGHTYEQYV. V is TRBV21-1 and J is TRBJ2-7; no check of the table's D call, TRBD1, against the DNA was made. TRBV21-1 corresponds to a pseudogene. This CDR3 region has 13 residues.

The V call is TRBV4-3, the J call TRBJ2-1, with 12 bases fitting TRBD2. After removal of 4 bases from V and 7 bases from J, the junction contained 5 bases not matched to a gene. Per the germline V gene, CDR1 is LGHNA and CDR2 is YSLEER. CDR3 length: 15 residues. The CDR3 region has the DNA TGCGCCAGCAGCCCCTGGACTAGCGGGGATAATGAGCAGTTCTTC. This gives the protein CASSPWTSGDNEQFF.

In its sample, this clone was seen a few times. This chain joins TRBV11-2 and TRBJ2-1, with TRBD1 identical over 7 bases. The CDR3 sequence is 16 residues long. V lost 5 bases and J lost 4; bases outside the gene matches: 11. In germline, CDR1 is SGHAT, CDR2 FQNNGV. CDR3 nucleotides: TGTGCCAGCAGCCGAACCCCCGGGACAGCTTACAATGAGCAGTTCTTC. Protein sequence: CASSRTPGTAYNEQFF. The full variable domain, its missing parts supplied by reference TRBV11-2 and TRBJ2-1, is EAGVAQSPRYKIIEKRQSVAFWCNPISGHATLYWYQQILGQGPKLLIQFQNNGVVDDSQLPKDRFSAERLKGVDSTLKIQPAKLEDSAVYLCASSRTPGTAYNEQFFGPGTRLTVL.